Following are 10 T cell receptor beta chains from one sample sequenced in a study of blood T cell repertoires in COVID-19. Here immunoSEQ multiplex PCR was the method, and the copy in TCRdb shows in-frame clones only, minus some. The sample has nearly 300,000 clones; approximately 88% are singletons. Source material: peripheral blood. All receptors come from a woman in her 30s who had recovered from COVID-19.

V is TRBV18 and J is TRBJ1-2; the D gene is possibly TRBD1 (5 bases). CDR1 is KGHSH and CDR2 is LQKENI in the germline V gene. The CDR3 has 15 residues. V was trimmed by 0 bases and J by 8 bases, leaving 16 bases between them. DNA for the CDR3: TGTGCCAGCTCACCACCGGGGGATCGGGGGGTCGGCTACACCTTC. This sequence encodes CASSPPGDRGVGYTF.

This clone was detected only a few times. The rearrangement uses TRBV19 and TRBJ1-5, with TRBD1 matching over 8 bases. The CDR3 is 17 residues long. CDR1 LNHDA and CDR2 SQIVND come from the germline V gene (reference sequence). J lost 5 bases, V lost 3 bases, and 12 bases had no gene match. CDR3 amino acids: CASSIPPRQGRDQPQHF. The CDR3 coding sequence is TGTGCCAGTAGTATCCCTCCCCGACAGGGGAGGGATCAGCCCCAGCATTTT.

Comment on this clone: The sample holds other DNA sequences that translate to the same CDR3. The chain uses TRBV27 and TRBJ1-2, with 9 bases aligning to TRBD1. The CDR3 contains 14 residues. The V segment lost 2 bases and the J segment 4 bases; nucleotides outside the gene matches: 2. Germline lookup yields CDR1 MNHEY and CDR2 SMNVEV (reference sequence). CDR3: CASSLRGQGYGYTF. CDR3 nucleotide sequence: TGTGCCAGCAGTTTAAGGGGACAGGGCTATGGCTACACCTTC.

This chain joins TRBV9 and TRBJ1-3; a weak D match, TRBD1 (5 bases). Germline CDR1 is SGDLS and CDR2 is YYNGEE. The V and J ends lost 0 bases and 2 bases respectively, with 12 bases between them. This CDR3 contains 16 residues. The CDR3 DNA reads TGTGCCAGCAGCGTAGCCCAGGGCTTTCCTGGAAACACCATATATTTT. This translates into CASSVAQGFPGNTIYF. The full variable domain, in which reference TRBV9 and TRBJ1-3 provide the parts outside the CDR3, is DSGVTQTPKHLITATGQRVTLRCSPRSGDLSVYWYQQSLDQGLQFLIQYYNGEERAKGNILERFSAQQFPDLHSELNLSSLELGDSALYFCASSVAQGFPGNTIYFGEGSWLTVV.

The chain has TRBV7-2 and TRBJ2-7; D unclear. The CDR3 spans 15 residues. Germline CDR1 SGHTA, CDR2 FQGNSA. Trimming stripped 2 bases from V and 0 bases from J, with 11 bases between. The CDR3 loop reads CASSLRQVFSYEQYF. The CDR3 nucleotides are TGTGCCAGCAGCTTAAGGCAGGTATTCTCCTACGAGCAGTACTTC.

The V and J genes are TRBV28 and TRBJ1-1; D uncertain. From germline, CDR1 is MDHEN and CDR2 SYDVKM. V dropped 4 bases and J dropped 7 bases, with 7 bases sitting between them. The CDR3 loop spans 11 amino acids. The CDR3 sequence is CASSSVLEAFF. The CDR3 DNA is TGTGCCAGCAGTTCGGTCCTTGAAGCTTTCTTT.

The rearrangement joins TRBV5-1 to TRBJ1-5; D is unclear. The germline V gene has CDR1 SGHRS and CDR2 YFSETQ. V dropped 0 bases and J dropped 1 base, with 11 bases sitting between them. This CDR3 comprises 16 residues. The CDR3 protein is CASSLAPMESNQPQHF. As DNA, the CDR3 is TGCGCCAGCAGCTTGGCCCCGATGGAGAGCAATCAGCCCCAGCATTTT.

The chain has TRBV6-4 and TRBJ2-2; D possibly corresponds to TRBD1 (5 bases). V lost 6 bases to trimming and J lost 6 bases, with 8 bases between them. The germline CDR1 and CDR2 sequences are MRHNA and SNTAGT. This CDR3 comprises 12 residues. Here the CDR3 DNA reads TGTGCCAGCAGCAAGGGGTCCGGGGAGCTGTTTTTT. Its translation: CASSKGSGELFF.

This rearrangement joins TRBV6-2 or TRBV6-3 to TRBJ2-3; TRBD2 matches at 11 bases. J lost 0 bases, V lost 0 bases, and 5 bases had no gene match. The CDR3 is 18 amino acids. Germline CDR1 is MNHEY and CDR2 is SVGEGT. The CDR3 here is CASSYSPSGGHSTDTQYF. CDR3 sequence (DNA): TGTGCCAGCAGTTACTCCCCTAGCGGGGGGCATAGCACAGATACGCAGTATTTT.

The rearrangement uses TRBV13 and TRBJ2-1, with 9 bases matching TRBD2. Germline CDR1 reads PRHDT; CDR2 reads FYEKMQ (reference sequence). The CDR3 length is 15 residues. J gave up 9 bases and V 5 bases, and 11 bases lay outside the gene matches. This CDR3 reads CASSPTGGGASEQFF. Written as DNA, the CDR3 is TGTGCCAGCAGCCCCACTGGCGGGGGGGCCAGTGAGCAGTTCTTC.